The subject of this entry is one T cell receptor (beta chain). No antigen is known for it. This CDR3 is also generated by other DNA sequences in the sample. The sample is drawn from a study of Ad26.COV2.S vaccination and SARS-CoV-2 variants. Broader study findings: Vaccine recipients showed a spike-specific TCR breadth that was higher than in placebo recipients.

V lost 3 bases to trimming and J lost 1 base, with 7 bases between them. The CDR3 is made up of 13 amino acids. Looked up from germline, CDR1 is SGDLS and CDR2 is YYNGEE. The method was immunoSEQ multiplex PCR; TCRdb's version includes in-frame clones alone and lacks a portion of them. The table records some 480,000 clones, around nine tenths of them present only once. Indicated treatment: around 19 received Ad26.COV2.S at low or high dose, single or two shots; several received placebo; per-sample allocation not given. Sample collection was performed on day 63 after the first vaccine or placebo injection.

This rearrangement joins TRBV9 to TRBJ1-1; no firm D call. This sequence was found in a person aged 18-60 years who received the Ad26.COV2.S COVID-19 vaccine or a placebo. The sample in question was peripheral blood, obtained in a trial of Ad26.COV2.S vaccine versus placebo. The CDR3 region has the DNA TGTGCCAGCAGCGGGGCGGGGAACACTGAAGCTTTCTTT. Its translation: CASSGAGNTEAFF.